The 26 T cell receptor beta chains given below trace back to one sample, sequenced in a study of naive CD8 T cells in extremely preterm neonates. The data were produced by immunoSEQ multiplex PCR, yet TCRdb's version contains in-frame clones alone and is incomplete. The sample contains around 7,900 clones, 95% to 98% of which appear only once. The sequencing input was naive CD8+ T cells from blood. These receptors all come from a human donor in good health.

V gene TRBV11-2 combines with J gene TRBJ2-7; a possible D gene is TRBD2 (6 bases). Trimming removed 1 base at V and 3 bases at J, with 10 bases between. The CDR3 is made up of 14 amino acids. Germline V gene sequence: CDR1 SGHAT, CDR2 FQNNGV. The CDR3 is CASSLGGGNYEQYV. The CDR3 DNA sequence: TGTGCCAGCAGCTTAGGTGGGGGGAACTACGAGCAGTACGTC.

The CDR3 region is CASSQGFGQYKEAFF. The CDR3 DNA sequence: TGCGCCAGCAGCCAAGGTTTTGGACAGTACAAAGAAGCTTTCTTT. The chain combines TRBV4-3 with TRBJ1-1; D possibly corresponds to TRBD1 (6 bases). V was trimmed by 1 base and J by 8 bases, leaving 17 bases between them. This CDR3 spans 15 amino acids. Germline loops: CDR1 LGHNA, CDR2 YSLEER.

The rearrangement uses TRBV11-2 and TRBJ1-3; possibly TRBD1 for D (6 bases). CDR1 and CDR2 (germline): SGHAT, FQNNGV. V was shortened by 5 bases and J by 1 base, with 9 bases between the two germline ends. This CDR3 has 14 residues. The CDR3 is CASSVQGSGNTIYF. The CDR3, as DNA: TGTGCCAGCAGCGTTCAGGGGTCTGGAAACACCATATATTTT.

The genes are TRBV5-3 and TRBJ1-4; no clear D gene. TRBV5-3 is known as an ORF, though its function is uncertain. This CDR3 spans 14 amino acids. V was pared by 7 bases and J by 7 bases, with 17 bases between. CDR3 amino acids: CARRPRSKSEKLFF. The CDR3 DNA reads TGTGCCAGACGACCTAGATCGAAGTCTGAAAAACTGTTTTTT.

This sequence joins TRBV28 and TRBJ1-6; 10 nucleotides align to TRBD1. The CDR3 has 15 residues. The trim removed 0 bases at V and 9 bases at J, leaving 2 bases unmatched. The germline CDR1 and CDR2 sequences are MDHEN and SYDVKM. The CDR3 spells CASSLWGDRGSPLHF. The CDR3 region has the DNA TGTGCCAGCAGTTTATGGGGGGACAGGGGTTCACCCCTCCACTTT.

The chain couples TRBV4-3 to TRBJ2-1, with 7 bases lining up with TRBD2. Germline values: CDR1 LGHNA, CDR2 YSLEER. V lost 0 bases to trimming and J lost 6 bases; unmatched junction nucleotides: 11. CDR3 length: 17 amino acids. Here the CDR3 reads CASSQEGRRESLNEQFF. Written as DNA, the CDR3 is TGCGCCAGCAGCCAAGAAGGTAGGCGGGAGAGTCTCAATGAGCAGTTCTTC.

The gene calls are TRBV5-1 and TRBJ2-3; D gene ambiguous. The CDR3 consists of 16 residues. Trimming left V 4 bases short and J 2 bases short, with 17 bases between. CDR1 and CDR2 (germline): SGHRS, YFSETQ. For the CDR3, the DNA is TGCGCCAGCAGCCATAAAGAACGGAGTTACACAGATACGCAGTATTTT. Translated, it gives CASSHKERSYTDTQYF.

The sample holds one count of this clone. The V gene is TRBV7-6, the J gene TRBJ2-1, with a possible D match to TRBD1 (5 bases). Germline V lookup: CDR1 SGHVS, CDR2 FNYEAQ. Trimming removed 2 bases from V and 9 bases from J, with 8 bases in between. This CDR3 contains 12 residues. CDR3 in DNA: TGTGCCAGCAGCTTATTGGGGCGTGAGCAGTTCTTC. This gives the protein CASSLLGREQFF.

The gene calls are TRBV10-2 and TRBJ2-3; 8 nucleotides match TRBD2. Germline V gene lookup returns CDR1 WSHSY and CDR2 SAAADI. The CDR3 covers 15 residues. V lost 6 bases, J lost 3 bases, and 8 bases stayed unmatched. CDR3 residues: CASSGTSVVTDTQYF. Written as DNA, the CDR3 is TGCGCCAGCAGCGGGACTAGTGTGGTAACAGATACGCAGTATTTT.

This CDR3 is CASSTPRTGDTEAFF. The CDR3 DNA sequence: TGTGCCAGCAGTACCCCCCGGACAGGGGATACTGAAGCTTTCTTT. This sequence joins TRBV6-5 and TRBJ1-1; 9 bases fit TRBD1. This CDR3 has 15 residues. J gave up 5 bases and V 5 bases, and 9 bases lay outside the gene matches. In germline, CDR1 is MNHEY, CDR2 SVGAGI.

The chain links TRBV5-6 to TRBJ2-1, with 10 bases fitting TRBD1. CDR3 length: 14 amino acids. Germline trimming cut 4 bases from V and 9 bases from J; bases unmatched to any gene: 7. Germline V gives CDR1 SGHDT, CDR2 YYEEEE. The CDR3 region is CASSPMTGGSEQFF. CDR3 coding DNA: TGTGCCAGCAGCCCGATGACAGGGGGCAGTGAGCAGTTCTTC.

The chain employs TRBV11-3 and TRBJ1-2; no reliable D call. CDR1 is SGHNT, CDR2 YENEEA, per germline. V was shortened by 0 bases and J by 4 bases, with 9 bases between the two germline ends. This CDR3 contains 14 residues. CDR3: CASSLDNSIYGYTF. The DNA for the CDR3 is TGTGCCAGCAGCTTAGATAACAGTATCTATGGCTACACCTTC.

The sample holds one count of this clone. The chain links TRBV5-5 to TRBJ2-7, with 8 bases that match TRBD2. The V and J ends lost 4 bases and 2 bases, in that order; junction bases with no gene match: 8. Germline CDR1 SGHKS, CDR2 YYEKEE (reference sequence). The CDR3 extends over 15 amino acids. As DNA, the CDR3 is TGTGCCAGCAGCACCCCTGAGCGGGGGACCTACGAGCAGTACGTC. It yields the protein CASSTPERGTYEQYV.

CDR3 sequence: CASSLQGGSNQPQHF. The CDR3 DNA reads TGTGCCAGCAGCCTGCAGGGGGGAAGCAATCAGCCCCAGCATTTT. The gene calls are TRBV28 and TRBJ1-5, with 7 bases that match TRBD1. This CDR3 region has 15 residues. V dropped 6 bases and J dropped 1; count of bases not matched to a gene: 6. Germline V gene sequence: CDR1 MDHEN, CDR2 SYDVKM.

This clone has just one count. The rearrangement joins TRBV15 to TRBJ2-1, with D perhaps matching TRBD1 (6 bases). This CDR3 is 14 amino acids long. The germline V gene encodes CDR1 LNHNV and CDR2 YYDKDF (reference sequence). Between the trimmed V and J ends, which lost 3 bases and 7 bases, there was a span of 13 bases. The CDR3 protein is CATSRSDRWNEQFF. In DNA, the CDR3 is TGTGCCACCAGCAGGTCAGACAGGTGGAATGAGCAGTTCTTC.

This clone was counted a single time. V usage is TRBV19 and J usage is TRBJ1-4, with 7 bases that match TRBD1. The CDR3 is 14 residues long. Unmatched junction bases numbered 8, after V lost 5 bases and J lost 8 bases. The germline gives CDR1 LNHDA, CDR2 SQIVND (reference sequence). Here the CDR3 DNA reads TGTGCCAGTAGTTTGGCAGGGGGGAGAGAAAAACTGTTTTTT. Protein product: CASSLAGGREKLFF. The full variable domain, rest sourced from reference TRBV19 and TRBJ1-4, is DGGITQSPKYLFRKEGQNVTLSCEQNLNHDAMYWYRQDPGQGLRLIYYSQIVNDFQKGDIAEGYSVSREKKESFPLTVTSAQKNPTAFYLCASSLAGGREKLFFGSGTQLSVL.

This clone was detected only once. This chain uses TRBV2 with TRBJ2-6; 9 bases fit TRBD1. CDR1 and CDR2 (germline): SNHLY, FYNNEI. Germline trimming cut 6 bases from V and 0 bases from J; bases unmatched to any gene: 6. The CDR3 covers 17 residues. The CDR3 region has the DNA TGTGCCAGCAGCCCGGGACAGGGAGGCTCTGGGGCCAACGTCCTGACTTTC. Protein product: CASSPGQGGSGANVLTF. The full variable domain, rest sourced from reference TRBV2 and TRBJ2-6, is EPEVTQTPSHQVTQMGQEVILRCVPISNHLYFYWYRQILGQKVEFLVSFYNNEISEKSEIFDDQFSVERPDGSNFTLKIRSTKLEDSAMYFCASSPGQGGSGANVLTFGAGSRLTVL.

The chain recombines TRBV19 with TRBJ1-5; 8 bases map to TRBD1. With V trimmed by 7 bases and J by 6 bases, 8 bases remained unmatched. Germline V gene sequence: CDR1 LNHDA, CDR2 SQIVND (reference sequence). CDR3 length equals 14 residues. The CDR3 here is CASTPDRESQPQHF. CDR3 DNA sequence: TGTGCCAGTACCCCGGACAGGGAAAGTCAGCCCCAGCATTTT.

CDR3 loop: CASSLGYRSDTEAFF. The CDR3 DNA sequence: TGTGCCAGCAGCTTAGGGTACAGGTCGGACACTGAAGCTTTCTTT. This rearrangement joins TRBV11-2 to TRBJ1-1; tentative D call: TRBD1 (5 bases). Germline V gene sequence: CDR1 SGHAT, CDR2 FQNNGV. The V end lost 1 base, the J end lost 3 bases, and 12 bases lay between the germline ends. The CDR3 sequence is 15 residues long. The entire variable domain, with the rest obtained from reference TRBV11-2 and TRBJ1-1, is as follows: EAGVAQSPRYKIIEKRQSVAFWCNPISGHATLYWYQQILGQGPKLLIQFQNNGVVDDSQLPKDRFSAERLKGVDSTLKIQPAKLEDSAVYLCASSLGYRSDTEAFFGQGTRLTVV.

This chain connects TRBV6-4 to TRBJ2-2; 12 bases match TRBD2. The germline V gene has CDR1 MRHNA and CDR2 SNTAGT. V lost 6 bases and J lost 3; bases outside the gene matches: 5. This CDR3 has 16 amino acids. The CDR3 DNA follows: TGTGCCAGCAGGCTTAGACTAGCGGGGGACACCGGGGAGCTGTTTTTT. It codes for CASRLRLAGDTGELFF.

The rearrangement uses TRBV28 and TRBJ1-1, with 9 bases lining up with TRBD1. Per the germline V gene, CDR1 is MDHEN and CDR2 is SYDVKM. This CDR3 spans 15 amino acids. V trimming: 5 bases; J trimming: 0 bases; junction bases outside the gene matches: 4. CDR3 in amino acids: CASSPRTGVNTEAFF. In DNA form, the CDR3 reads TGTGCCAGCAGTCCCCGGACAGGGGTGAACACTGAAGCTTTCTTT.

J is TRBJ1-5 and V is TRBV11-2; D not resolved. V lost 0 bases and J lost 4, with 4 bases in between. Germline CDR1 reads SGHAT; CDR2 reads FQNNGV. The CDR3 totals 13 residues. In DNA, the CDR3 is TGTGCCAGCAGCTTAGACAGAAATCAGCCCCAGCATTTT. Residues: CASSLDRNQPQHF.

The rearrangement joins TRBV7-8 to TRBJ1-1; D is perhaps TRBD1 (6 bases). The CDR3 sequence is 15 residues long. V shed 4 bases and J shed 1 base, with 13 bases lying between them. Germline values: CDR1 SGHVS, CDR2 FQNEAQ. This CDR3 is CASSSTRTANTEAFF. In nucleotides, the CDR3 is TGTGCCAGCAGCTCCACGCGGACAGCGAACACTGAAGCTTTCTTT.

In DNA, the CDR3 is TGTGCCAGCAGCCCACCGGGGAGGGATGGGCAAGAGACCCAGTACTTC. Translated: CASSPPGRDGQETQYF. The chain couples TRBV7-8 to TRBJ2-5; 7 nucleotides align to TRBD2. The CDR3 totals 16 residues. Germline assignment: CDR1 SGHVS and CDR2 FQNEAQ. The V gene end was trimmed by 5 bases and the J gene end by 2 bases; junction bases not matched to a gene: 11.

The chain uses TRBV27 and TRBJ1-1; 7 positions agree with TRBD1. Germline V gives CDR1 MNHEY, CDR2 SMNVEV (reference sequence). The V segment lost 6 bases and the J segment 6 bases; nucleotides outside the gene matches: 16. The CDR3 totals 16 residues. Written as DNA, the CDR3 is TGTGCCAGCAGCCTAGGGGGGACAGTCCCTCTCCCTGAAGCTTTCTTT. Encoded protein: CASSLGGTVPLPEAFF.

The chain joins TRBV27 to TRBJ1-5; the match to TRBD1 covers 10 bases. V shed 6 bases, J shed 6 bases, and the junction held 5 bases outside the gene matches. Per germline, CDR1 MNHEY and CDR2 SMNVEV (reference sequence). The CDR3 covers 14 residues. CDR3 DNA: TGTGCCAGCAGACTGGGACAGGGGCTTCAGCCCCAGCATTTT. It codes for CASRLGQGLQPQHF.